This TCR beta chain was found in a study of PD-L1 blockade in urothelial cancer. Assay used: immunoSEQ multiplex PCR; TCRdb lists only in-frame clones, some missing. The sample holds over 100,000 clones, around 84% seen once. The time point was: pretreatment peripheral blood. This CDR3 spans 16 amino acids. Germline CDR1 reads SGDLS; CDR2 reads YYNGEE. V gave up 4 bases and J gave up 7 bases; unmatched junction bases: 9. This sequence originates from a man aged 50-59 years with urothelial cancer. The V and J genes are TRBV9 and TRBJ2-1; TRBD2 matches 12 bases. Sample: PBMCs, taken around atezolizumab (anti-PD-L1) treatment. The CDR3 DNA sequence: TGTGCCAGCAGCATTATGACTAGCGGGAGTTTGAATGAGCAGTTCTTC. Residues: CASSIMTSGSLNEQFF. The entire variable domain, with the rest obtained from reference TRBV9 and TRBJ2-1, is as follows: DSGVTQTPKHLITATGQRVTLRCSPRSGDLSVYWYQQSLDQGLQFLIQYYNGEERAKGNILERFSAQQFPDLHSELNLSSLELGDSALYFCASSIMTSGSLNEQFFGPGTRLTVL.